This is a list of T cell receptor beta chains from one sample in a study of T cell responses to AZD1222 COVID-19 vaccine. TCRdb's table, derived via immunoSEQ multiplex PCR, lists solely in-frame clones and lacks some. The sample shows 110,000 to 150,000 clones, approximately 86% of them seen only once. This specimen was peripheral blood, taken on day 0 of AZD1222 vaccination. Every receptor here comes from an adult in good health. Both conserved end residues are trimmed from each CDR3.

>TRBJ1-5|TRBV6-4
ARRTTKGSGFSNQPQH
>TRBJ2-2|TRBV6-2/TRBV6-3
ASSYNTTLAAYTGELF
>TRBJ1-2|TRBV29-1
SVEGGQGSYT
>TRBJ1-5|TRBV7-9
ASSYTDSNQPQH
>TRBJ2-7|TRBV6-5
ASSLSGNSYEQY
>TRBJ1-1|TRBV27
ASSLLGGEAF
>TRBJ1-1|TRBV5-4
ASSLAHNTEAF
>TRBJ2-7|TRBV30
AWGQAGPSYEQY
>TRBJ2-1|TRBV9
ASKADPSYNEQF
>TRBJ2-3|TRBV27
ASSLFGDTQY
>TRBJ1-1|TRBV6-5
ASSPSSDGTEAF